Below, 11 T cell receptor beta chains from the same sample are listed, as sequenced in a study of vaccination and CD4 T cells after COVID-19. No antigen is known for these receptors. Sample treatment: approximately 10-day PBMC culture with coronavirus spike peptide pools or control peptides (ViraFEST assay). Harvesting of the unexposed donor's CD4+ T cells predated the COVID-19 pandemic (2011-2018). Cultured CD4+ T cell DNA underwent sequencing with the Oncomine TCR Beta short-read assay. Genomic DNA was isolated from CD4+ T cells that had been cultured. Using its own MiXCR run on the PCR reads, TCRdb lists one record per CDR3 protein. The table lists 10,000 or so distinct CDR3 sequences, more than 30% of them singletons. The sequenced material came from CD4+ T cells from blood, cultured in vitro. The receptors were gathered from a human donor in good health.

J is TRBJ2-7 and V is TRBV4-3; D possibly corresponds to TRBD2 (5 bases). Germline CDR1 LGHNA, CDR2 YSLEER. Trimming took 7 bases from V and 0 from J, leaving 22 bases between them. This CDR3 spans 17 amino acids. CDR3 bases: TGCGCCAGCAACCCCCGCCGGGGTGCGGAGCACTCCTACGAGCAGTACTTC. It encodes CASNPRRGAEHSYEQYF.

V is TRBV7-9 and J is TRBJ2-7, with 9 bases fitting TRBD1. Germline V gene data show CDR1 as SEHNR and CDR2 as FQNEAQ (reference sequence). The length of the CDR3 is 14 residues. V dropped 7 bases and J dropped 2; count of bases not matched to a gene: 6. The CDR3 protein is CASTDTGGTYEQYF. Written as DNA, the CDR3 is TGTGCCAGCACCGACACAGGGGGCACCTACGAGCAGTACTTC.

V usage is TRBV5-4 and J usage is TRBJ2-7, with a possible D match to TRBD2 (5 bases). Between the trimmed V and J ends, which lost 2 bases and 6 bases, there was a span of 12 bases. Germline V gives CDR1 SGHNT, CDR2 YYREEE (reference sequence). The CDR3 is 13 residues long. The CDR3: CASSLAAAGEQYF. For the CDR3, the DNA is TGTGCCAGCAGCTTAGCAGCGGCGGGCGAGCAGTACTTC.

This chain uses TRBV27 with TRBJ2-1; 7 bases map to TRBD2. The CDR3 is 15 residues long. From germline, CDR1 is MNHEY and CDR2 SMNVEV (reference sequence). Trimming at V came to 7 bases and at J to 4 bases, leaving 10 bases not matched to a gene. The CDR3 DNA sequence: TGTGCCAGCACTCGGGGAGGGCGGGCATACAATGAGCAGTTCTTC. It specifies CASTRGGRAYNEQFF.

The gene calls are TRBV7-2 and TRBJ1-1; D is unresolved. V shed 1 base and J shed 1 base, with 10 bases lying between them. From germline, CDR1 is SGHTA and CDR2 FQGNSA. This CDR3 has 15 residues. The CDR3 is CASSLVRRGNTEAFF. In DNA, the CDR3 is TGTGCCAGCAGCTTAGTTAGGCGGGGGAACACTGAAGCTTTCTTT.

A remark on this clonotype: The junction does not match germline at one end; this may be a read error. CDR3 in DNA: TGTGCCAGCAGCTTAGGACGCGGGGCAGGAGAGACTCAGTACTTC. This translates into CASSLGRGAGETQYF. The V gene is TRBV7-9, the J gene TRBJ2-5; a possible D gene is TRBD2 (6 bases). This CDR3 region has 15 residues. Per the germline V gene, CDR1 is SEHNR and CDR2 is FQNEAQ (reference sequence). Complete variable domain (other parts from reference TRBV7-9 and TRBJ2-5): DTGVSQNPRHKITKRGQNVTFRCDPISEHNRLYWYRQTLGQGPEFLTYFQNEAQLEKSRLLSDRFSAERPKGSFSTLEIQRTEQGDSAMYLCASSLGRGAGETQYFGPGTRLLVL.

This clonotype has a handful of counts. V and J are TRBV27 and TRBJ2-7; weak D call: TRBD2 (5 bases). In germline, CDR1 is MNHEY, CDR2 SMNVEV (reference sequence). V dropped 6 bases and J dropped 6 bases, with 24 bases sitting between them. The length of the CDR3 is 16 residues. The CDR3 protein is CASRPSATGLKGEQYF. The CDR3 nucleotides are TGTGCCAGCAGGCCATCCGCCACGGGATTAAAAGGCGAGCAGTACTTC.

There are a few counts of this clonotype. The rearrangement joins TRBV20-1 to TRBJ2-3; D unresolved. The CDR3 length is 13 residues. Deletions cut 0 bases from V and 3 bases from J, with 7 bases between. Per germline, CDR1 DFQATT and CDR2 SNEGSKA (reference sequence). CDR3 nucleotides: TGCAGTGCTAGAGATTTCAGGACAGATACGCAGTATTTT. Its translation: CSARDFRTDTQYF.

This clonotype was recorded a few times. The chain joins TRBV6-1 to TRBJ2-1, with 10 bases lining up with TRBD2. Per germline, CDR1 MNHNS and CDR2 SASEGT. This CDR3 comprises 16 residues. The V and J ends lost 2 bases and 6 bases, in that order; junction bases with no gene match: 7. CDR3 DNA: TGTGCCAGCAGTGAATGGCACGGACTAGCGGTCAATGAGCAGTTCTTC. It encodes CASSEWHGLAVNEQFF.

By share of the sample, this clonotype is medium-sized (0.01 to 0.1%). V gene TRBV20-1 combines with J gene TRBJ1-1; D is unclear. The V end lost 3 bases, the J end lost 0 bases, and 17 bases lay between the germline ends. CDR1 and CDR2 from the germline V gene are DFQATT and SNEGSKA (reference sequence). The CDR3 runs to 16 residues. CDR3 protein: CSASSSPQRLNTEAFF. The CDR3 DNA is TGCAGTGCTAGTAGTTCCCCCCAAAGGCTGAACACTGAAGCTTTCTTT.

This clonotype was counted only a few times. The J gene is TRBJ1-2, the V gene TRBV20-1; a possible D gene is TRBD1 (5 bases). Germline values: CDR1 DFQATT, CDR2 SNEGSKA (reference sequence). V lost 5 bases to trimming and J lost 6 bases, with 13 bases between them. The CDR3 sequence is 12 residues long. CDR3 nucleotide sequence: TGCAGTGCTCGACAGTATCATAATGGCTACACCTTC. It translates to CSARQYHNGYTF.